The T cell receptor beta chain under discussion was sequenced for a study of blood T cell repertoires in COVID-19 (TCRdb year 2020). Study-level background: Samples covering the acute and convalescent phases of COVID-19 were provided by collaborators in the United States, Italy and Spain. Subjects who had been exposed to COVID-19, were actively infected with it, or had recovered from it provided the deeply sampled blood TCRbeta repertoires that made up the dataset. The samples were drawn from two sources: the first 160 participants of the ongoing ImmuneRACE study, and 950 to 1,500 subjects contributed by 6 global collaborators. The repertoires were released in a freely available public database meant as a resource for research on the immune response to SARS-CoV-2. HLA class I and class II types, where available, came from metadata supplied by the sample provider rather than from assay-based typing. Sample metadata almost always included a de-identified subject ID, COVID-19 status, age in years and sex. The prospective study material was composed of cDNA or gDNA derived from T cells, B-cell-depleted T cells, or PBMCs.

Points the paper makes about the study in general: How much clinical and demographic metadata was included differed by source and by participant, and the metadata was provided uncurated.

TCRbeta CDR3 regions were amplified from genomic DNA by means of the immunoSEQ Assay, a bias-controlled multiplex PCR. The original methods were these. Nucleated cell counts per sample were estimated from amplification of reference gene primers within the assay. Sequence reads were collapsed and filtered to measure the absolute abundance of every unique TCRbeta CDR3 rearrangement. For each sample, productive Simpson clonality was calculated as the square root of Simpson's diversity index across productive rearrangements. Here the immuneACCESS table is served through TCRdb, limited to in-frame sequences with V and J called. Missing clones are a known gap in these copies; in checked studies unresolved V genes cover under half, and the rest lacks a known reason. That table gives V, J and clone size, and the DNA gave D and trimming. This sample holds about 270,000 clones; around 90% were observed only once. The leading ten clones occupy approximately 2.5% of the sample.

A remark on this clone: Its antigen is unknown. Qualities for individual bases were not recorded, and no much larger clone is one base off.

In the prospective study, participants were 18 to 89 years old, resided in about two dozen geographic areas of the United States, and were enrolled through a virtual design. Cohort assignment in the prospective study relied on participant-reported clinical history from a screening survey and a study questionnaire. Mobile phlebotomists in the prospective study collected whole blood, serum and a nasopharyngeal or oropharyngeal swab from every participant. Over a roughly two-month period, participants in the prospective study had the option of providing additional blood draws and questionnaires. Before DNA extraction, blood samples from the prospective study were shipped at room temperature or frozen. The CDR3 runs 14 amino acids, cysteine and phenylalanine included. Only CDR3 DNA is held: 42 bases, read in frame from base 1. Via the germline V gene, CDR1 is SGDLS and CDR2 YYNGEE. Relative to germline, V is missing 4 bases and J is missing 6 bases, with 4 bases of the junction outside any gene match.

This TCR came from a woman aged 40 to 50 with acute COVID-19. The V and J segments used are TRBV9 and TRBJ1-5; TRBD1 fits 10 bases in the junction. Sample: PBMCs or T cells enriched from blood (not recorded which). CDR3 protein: CASSQGQGTQPQHF. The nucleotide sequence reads TGTGCCAGCAGCCAGGGACAGGGGACTCAGCCCCAGCATTTT.